Included here is one T cell receptor (beta chain) sequence, with context. This entry comes from a study of blood T cell repertoires in COVID-19. V lost 4 bases, J lost 3 bases, and 3 bases stayed unmatched. The CDR3 is 15 residues long. CDR1 is KGHDR, CDR2 SFDVKD, per germline. Using immunoSEQ multiplex PCR, the repertoire was profiled, and TCRdb retains in-frame clones only, with some absent. Here the sample spans over 250,000 clones, around 90% being singletons. Clinical history reported by participants formed the basis on which cohorts were assigned. Each recovered donor of Cohort 3 presented with two negative PCRs, clearance, or symptom resolution.

The gene calls are TRBV24-1 and TRBJ1-5, with 9 bases fitting TRBD1. This receptor was taken from a woman aged 25 to 39 who had recovered from COVID-19. The material sequenced was PBMCs or T cells enriched from blood (not recorded which). CDR3 protein: CATSERTGVNQPQHF. The CDR3 nucleotides read TGTGCCACCAGTGAACGGACAGGGGTCAATCAGCCCCAGCATTTT.